These T cell receptor beta chains were read from a single sample in a study of Ad26.COV2.S vaccination and SARS-CoV-2 variants. Generated by immunoSEQ multiplex PCR, the TCRdb table keeps only in-frame clones and is missing some. Seen here are 350,000 to 500,000 clones, around 90% observed once, and the top ten hold roughly an eighth. The material sequenced was peripheral blood, taken in a trial of Ad26.COV2.S vaccine versus placebo. These receptor sequences come from a person aged 18-65 years who received the Ad26.COV2.S COVID-19 vaccine or a placebo. The CDR3 runs from the conserved cysteine through the conserved F or W. The D gene is left open where the match is weak. For some rows the clone size is stated as once, few or many, or as a class when expanded; others skip it.

CDR3 DNA: TGTGCCACCAGGGGCCAGTCTAACCAGACAGGGTTCTACTTGGGGGGTGAAAAACTGTTTTTT
CDR3 protein: CATRGQSNQTGFYLGGEKLFF
D gene: TRBD1
clone size: -
V gene: TRBV27
J gene: TRBJ1-4

CDR3 DNA: TGTGCCAGCAGTTACGGCAGGTACAATGAGCAGTTCTTC
CDR3 protein: CASSYGRYNEQFF
D gene: -
clone size: once
V gene: TRBV6-5
J gene: TRBJ2-1

CDR3 DNA: TGCGCCAGCAGTAGCCGAACAAGGACAGGGAACGAGCAGTACTTC
CDR3 protein: CASSSRTRTGNEQYF
D gene: TRBD1
clone size: -
V gene: TRBV10-2
J gene: TRBJ2-7

CDR3 DNA: TGCGCCAGCAGCCAAGGATCCCTAGCGGGATATGAGACCCAGTACTTC
CDR3 protein: CASSQGSLAGYETQYF
D gene: TRBD2
clone size: -
V gene: TRBV4-3
J gene: TRBJ2-5

CDR3 DNA: TGTGCCAGCAGCTTAGGGCCGACAGATACGCAGTATTTT
CDR3 protein: CASSLGPTDTQYF
D gene: -
clone size: -
V gene: TRBV7-9
J gene: TRBJ2-3

CDR3 DNA: TGTGCCAGCAGTTACTCGGGACGACTCTACGAGCAGTACTTC
CDR3 protein: CASSYSGRLYEQYF
D gene: -
clone size: -
V gene: TRBV6-5
J gene: TRBJ2-7

CDR3 DNA: TGTGCCAGCAGCTGGAGAAGGTTAGACCCAGGGCCCCAGCATTTT
CDR3 protein: CASSWRRLDPGPQHF
D gene: -
clone size: -
V gene: TRBV28
J gene: TRBJ1-5

CDR3 DNA: TGTGCCAGCAGTTTATATCAGGTTCGAGCCTACGAGCAGTACTTC
CDR3 protein: CASSLYQVRAYEQYF
D gene: -
clone size: -
V gene: TRBV28
J gene: TRBJ2-7

CDR3 DNA: TGCAGCGTTGGCCCCCAAGACAGTCCGCCCTATGGCTACACCTTC
CDR3 protein: CSVGPQDSPPYGYTF
D gene: -
clone size: -
V gene: TRBV29-1
J gene: TRBJ1-2

CDR3 DNA: TGTGCCAGCAGCTTGTTTAGGCCAACTAATGAAAAACTGTTTTTT
CDR3 protein: CASSLFRPTNEKLFF
D gene: -
clone size: -
V gene: TRBV5-5
J gene: TRBJ1-4

CDR3 DNA: TGCGCCAGCAGCTTGGAGAACAGGGATACCGGGGAGCTGTTTTTT
CDR3 protein: CASSLENRDTGELFF
D gene: -
clone size: -
V gene: TRBV5-1
J gene: TRBJ2-2

CDR3 DNA: TGTGCCAGCTCAGACTGGGGTAGCGGGAAGGGTGAGCAGTTCTTC
CDR3 protein: CASSDWGSGKGEQFF
D gene: TRBD2
clone size: -
V gene: TRBV18
J gene: TRBJ2-1

CDR3 DNA: TGTGCCAGCAGCTTAGCTGGGGGGTACAATCAGCCCCAGCATTTT
CDR3 protein: CASSLAGGYNQPQHF
D gene: -
clone size: -
V gene: TRBV7-6
J gene: TRBJ1-5

CDR3 DNA: TGTGCCAGCAGCCGAGAACAGGGAAACTATGGCTACACCTTC
CDR3 protein: CASSREQGNYGYTF
D gene: -
clone size: once
V gene: TRBV28
J gene: TRBJ1-2

CDR3 DNA: TGTGCCAGCAGCCAGTCCCGGGACAGGGGCACTGAAGCTTTCTTT
CDR3 protein: CASSQSRDRGTEAFF
D gene: TRBD1
clone size: few
V gene: TRBV14
J gene: TRBJ1-1

CDR3 DNA: TGTGCCACCAGTGATTTTGGGACTAGCGGCAATGAGCAGTTCTTC
CDR3 protein: CATSDFGTSGNEQFF
D gene: TRBD2
clone size: -
V gene: TRBV24-1
J gene: TRBJ2-1

CDR3 DNA: TGTGCCAGCAGCCACCCCGGGACAGGAGCTAACTATGGCTACACCTTC
CDR3 protein: CASSHPGTGANYGYTF
D gene: TRBD1
clone size: -
V gene: TRBV25-1
J gene: TRBJ1-2